This record concerns one T cell receptor beta chain sequence. Its matching antigen is unknown. The method was immunoSEQ multiplex PCR; TCRdb's version includes in-frame clones alone and lacks a portion of them. The repertoire holds about 120,000 clones, with around 90% as singletons. The source of the sample is a study of T cell responses to AZD1222 COVID-19 vaccine. Study results and caveats: Unmutated variant regions reportedly attract nearly half of all spike-specific TCRs. Two AZD1222 doses significantly raised spike-specific TCR breadth and depth over controls.

The CDR3 totals 16 residues. CDR1 LNHNV and CDR2 YYDKDF come from the germline V gene (reference sequence). Trimming took 4 bases from V and 0 from J, leaving 14 bases between them. The chain combines TRBV15 with TRBJ2-3, with D possibly TRBD2 on 6 matching bases. The material sequenced was peripheral blood, taken 28 days after the second dose of the MenACWY control vaccine. The TCR originated in an adult who received the MenACWY meningococcal vaccine as a control. The CDR3 DNA reads TGTGCCACCAGCATACCGGCGGGGCCAAGCACAGATACGCAGTATTTT. It specifies CATSIPAGPSTDTQYF.